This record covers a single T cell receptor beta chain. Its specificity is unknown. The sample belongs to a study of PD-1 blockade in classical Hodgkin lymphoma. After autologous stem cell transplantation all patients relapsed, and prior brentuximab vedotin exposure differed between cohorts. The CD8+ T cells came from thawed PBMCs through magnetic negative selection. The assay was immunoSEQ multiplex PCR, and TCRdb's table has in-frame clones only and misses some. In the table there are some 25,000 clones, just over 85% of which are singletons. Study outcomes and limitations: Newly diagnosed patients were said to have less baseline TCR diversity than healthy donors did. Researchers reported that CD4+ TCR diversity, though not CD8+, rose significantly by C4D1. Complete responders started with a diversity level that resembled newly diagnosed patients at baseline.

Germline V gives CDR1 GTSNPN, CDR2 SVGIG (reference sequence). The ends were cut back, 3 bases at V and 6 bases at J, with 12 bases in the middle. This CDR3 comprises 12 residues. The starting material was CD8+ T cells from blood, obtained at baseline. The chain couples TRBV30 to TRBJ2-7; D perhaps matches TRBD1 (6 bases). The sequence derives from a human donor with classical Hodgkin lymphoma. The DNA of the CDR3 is TGTGCCTGGAGAGGGCGGACAGTCGAGCAGTACTTC. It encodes CAWRGRTVEQYF.